Sequencing of this TCR beta chain was carried out in a study of tissue T cells after allogeneic stem cell transplantation (dated by TCRdb to 2022 to 2024). About the investigation overall: The study profiled TCR beta repertoires across many tissues from research autopsies of patients with and without GVHD, plus mouse models of GVHD. The human part of the study was a prospective observational study with no blinding and no randomization.

With respect to this clone: What antigen it recognizes has not been identified. This receptor is murine, so its gene names and germline sequences reflect the mouse genome. The read terminates 1 residue ahead of where the CDR3 ends, so the germline J gene completes it.

Trimming accounts for 3 bases at V and 0 bases at J, while the number of junction bases matched to no gene is 4. The germline V gene specifies NSHNY as CDR1 and SYGAGN as CDR2. The CDR3 spans 16 residues, from the cysteine through the phenylalanine. Part of the CDR3 DNA is given, 45 bases translated from base 1. Findings and caveats that apply to the study as a whole: Sampling depth was acknowledged as a limitation, and the patient cohort was both small and clinically heterogeneous. Blood and spleen T cells captured only a limited portion of the TCR repertoire detected in tissues, in both patients and mice. The study did not establish which tissue TCRs were alloreactive or antigen-specific, and some clones may have been host cells that persisted. Within patients, how anatomically similar tissues were was a major factor shaping TCR repertoire composition, regardless of disease or transplant status. Only a few T cell clones appeared in more than one patient, yet motif-based clustering showed tissue-specific repertoire signatures that were shared between patients.

Receptors were amplified or captured by the immunoSEQ multiplex PCR assay. Adaptive Biotechnologies performed TCRbeta CDR3 sequencing at survey depth and reported CDR3 sequences, V/J genes, productive frequency, and template counts. TCR beta CDR3 regions were amplified from genomic DNA instead of RNA. From the authors' description of their analysis: Jensen-Shannon divergence was used to quantify pairwise repertoire overlap between tissues, with a value of 1 meaning complete divergence and a value of 0 meaning identical repertoires. Tissues were clustered by single-linkage agglomerative hierarchical clustering of pairwise JSD values and displayed as dendrograms. GLIPH2 was run on all patient samples with simulation_depth 1000, kmer_min_depth 3, cdr3_length_cutoff 8, keeping groups with more than two unique CDR3s. A standardized tissue-overlap score extrapolated Jaccard GLIPH-group overlap across patients to a standard repertoire size of 1000 clones. To look at how diversity was associated with clinical or experimental variables, linear mixed-effect models were used, with tissue treated as a fixed effect and individual treated as a random effect. TCRdb took over this immuneACCESS table, retaining in-frame rearrangements with V and J assigned. Such tables are incomplete; in checked studies, under half of the missing clones stem from an unresolved V gene, and the remainder is unexplained. Clone size and the V and J calls come from that table; the DNA yielded D and trimming. The sample table lists over 45,000 clones, about three quarters of them with a count of one. The ten biggest clones cover roughly 0.55% of the sample.

Specimen: sorted cells pooled from one or two spleens. The TCR comes from a pool of C57BL/6 mice in good health. The rearranged chain carries TRBV13-1 and TRBJ2-2; TRBD2 agrees with 8 junctional bases. The covered CDR3 bases are TGTGCCAGCAGTGGGGGGACTGGAGCAAACACCGGGCAGCTCTAC. Translated, this gives CASSGGTGANTGQLY. The CDR3 in full is CASSGGTGANTGQLYF.